This T cell receptor (beta chain) was identified during a study of control samples from healthy donors and cancer patients. The protocol was immunoSEQ multiplex PCR, while the TCRdb copy is restricted to in-frame clones and leaves out a portion. The sample records approximately 110,000 clones, 90% being singletons. Trimming pared 4 bases from V and 0 bases from J, leaving 11 bases between. Germline CDR1 reads SGHRS; CDR2 reads YFSETQ. The CDR3 contains 15 residues. The receptor comes from a human donor in good health. The donor label of this sample is uncertain. The chain joins TRBV5-1 to TRBJ2-1, with a weak D call TRBD2 (6 bases). The sample was blood. The CDR3 nucleotides read TGCGCCAGCAGCCTCCGGGGGAACTCCTACAATGAGCAGTTCTTC. It specifies CASSLRGNSYNEQFF.